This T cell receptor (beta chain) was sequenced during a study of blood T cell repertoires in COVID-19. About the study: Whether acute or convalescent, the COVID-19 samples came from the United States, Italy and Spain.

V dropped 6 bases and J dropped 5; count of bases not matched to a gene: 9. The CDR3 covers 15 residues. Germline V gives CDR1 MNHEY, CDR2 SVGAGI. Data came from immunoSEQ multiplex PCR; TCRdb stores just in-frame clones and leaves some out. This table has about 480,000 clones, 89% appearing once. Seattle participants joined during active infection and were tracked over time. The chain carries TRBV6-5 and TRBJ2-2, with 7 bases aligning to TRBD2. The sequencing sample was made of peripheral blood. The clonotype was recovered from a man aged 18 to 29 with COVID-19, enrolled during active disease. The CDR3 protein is CASRRETGNTGELFF. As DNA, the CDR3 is TGTGCCAGCAGGCGGGAGACGGGGAATACCGGGGAGCTGTTTTTT.